This T cell receptor (beta chain) was sequenced in a study of neurological immune-mediated disorders. Study-level results: TCR clonal expansion peaked in HTLV-1-associated myelopathy patients and was lowest in multiple sclerosis patients.

This clonotype was counted at least ten times. Antigen: not known. In each sequencing run, over 160 million TCR-beta sequences were generated from 15-18 subjects. TCRdb re-called the 5' RACE reads through MiXCR, storing one row per CDR3 protein. The data show around 16,000 distinct CDR3 sequences, roughly 14% seen once. Trimming left V 3 bases short and J 11 bases short, with 10 bases between. The germline gives CDR1 LGHDT, CDR2 YNNKEL (reference sequence). The CDR3 runs 11 residues. Sequenced input: PBMCs. The V call is TRBV3-1, the J call TRBJ1-1; D unclear. This TCR was sampled from a man aged 60-69 years with HTLV-1-associated myelopathy (HAM/TSP). The CDR3 protein is CASSQGYQAFF. CDR3 nucleotides: TGTGCCAGCAGCCAGGGCTACCAGGCTTTCTTT.